The 20 T cell receptor beta chains below were found in one sample sequenced in a study of T cell repertoires in ileal Crohn's disease. Generated by immunoSEQ multiplex PCR, the TCRdb table keeps only in-frame clones and is missing some. This repertoire shows approximately 7,400 clones, around 93% found once; its top ten account for about 1.6%. Material for sequencing was ileal tissue. All receptors come from an adult with Crohn's disease.

This chain connects TRBV7-8 to TRBJ2-1, with 9 bases aligning to TRBD2. V shed 1 base, J shed 4 bases, and the junction held 2 bases outside the gene matches. The CDR3 runs to 15 residues. CDR1 SGHVS and CDR2 FQNEAQ come from the germline V gene. The CDR3 DNA reads as TGTGCCAGCAGCTTAGGACTAGCGGAGTACAATGAGCAGTTCTTC. Protein sequence: CASSLGLAEYNEQFF.

The CDR3 region has the DNA TGTGCCAGTTATCAGGGGGCGACTGAAGCTTTCTTT. Its protein product is CASYQGATEAFF. The V call is TRBV6-1, the J call TRBJ1-1; 8 bases fit TRBD1. This CDR3 is built from 12 residues. The germline CDR1 and CDR2 sequences are MNHNS and SASEGT. V trimming: 9 bases; J trimming: 5 bases; junction bases outside the gene matches: 5.

The chain links TRBV27 to TRBJ1-2; D remains ambiguous. The V end was cut by 2 bases, the J end by 0 bases, with 10 bases between. Germline CDR1 is MNHEY and CDR2 is SMNVEV (reference sequence). The CDR3 has 15 amino acids. The CDR3 loop reads CASSLKHLSNYGYTF. The DNA of the CDR3 is TGTGCCAGCAGTTTAAAGCACCTCTCTAACTATGGCTACACCTTC.

The rearrangement links TRBV19 to TRBJ2-1, with TRBD2 identical over 9 bases. After removal of 1 base from V and 7 bases from J, the junction contained 5 bases not matched to a gene. From germline, CDR1 is LNHDA and CDR2 SQIVND (reference sequence). CDR3 length equals 15 residues. The DNA for the CDR3 is TGTGCCAGTAGTATAGGAGAGAGCGGGAGGAATGAGCAGTTCTTC. Its translation: CASSIGESGRNEQFF. Full variable domain (rest looked up from reference TRBV19 and TRBJ2-1): DGGITQSPKYLFRKEGQNVTLSCEQNLNHDAMYWYRQDPGQGLRLIYYSQIVNDFQKGDIAEGYSVSREKKESFPLTVTSAQKNPTAFYLCASSIGESGRNEQFFGPGTRLTVL.

J is TRBJ2-5 and V is TRBV7-3; 9 bases align to TRBD1. V shed 2 bases and J 5 bases; nucleotides not matched to a gene: 9. The CDR3 totals 16 residues. Germline-derived CDR1 and CDR2 are SGHTA and FQGTGA. CDR3 bases: TGTGCCAGCAGCTTACGACCTACAGGGGGCCGGGAGACCCAGTACTTC. This codes for CASSLRPTGGRETQYF.

This clone was found once. V usage is TRBV5-8 and J usage is TRBJ2-7; 8 bases align to TRBD1. Losses at the gene ends were 6 bases for V and 3 bases for J; bases not matched to a gene: 17. There are 17 residues in the CDR3. CDR1 and CDR2 (germline): SGHTS, YDEGEE. CDR3 coding DNA: TGTGCCAGCATTCCGACGGCCCTGACAGGGGACAGCTACGAGCAGTACTTC. This encodes CASIPTALTGDSYEQYF. Together with reference TRBV5-8 and TRBJ2-7, the CDR3 gives the full variable domain: EAGVTQSPTHLIKTRGQQATLRCSPISGHTSVYWYQQALGLGLQFLLWYDEGEERNRGNFPPRFSGRQFPNYSSELNVNALELEDSALYLCASIPTALTGDSYEQYFGPGTRLTVT.

The chain is built from TRBV19 and TRBJ1-2, with 9 bases fitting TRBD1. The CDR3 covers 14 residues. J gave up 3 bases and V 9 bases, and 8 bases lay outside the gene matches. Germline assignment: CDR1 LNHDA and CDR2 SQIVND (reference sequence). CDR3 loop: CASQPGQGDYGYTF. The CDR3 DNA sequence: TGTGCCAGCCAGCCGGGACAGGGTGACTATGGCTACACCTTC. The entire variable domain, with the rest obtained from reference TRBV19 and TRBJ1-2, is as follows: DGGITQSPKYLFRKEGQNVTLSCEQNLNHDAMYWYRQDPGQGLRLIYYSQIVNDFQKGDIAEGYSVSREKKESFPLTVTSAQKNPTAFYLCASQPGQGDYGYTFGSGTRLTVV.

The genes are TRBV2 and TRBJ1-1; TRBD1 is a possible D gene (6 bases). The germline V and J ends were trimmed by 5 bases and 1 base, with 14 bases remaining between them. Germline CDR1 is SNHLY and CDR2 is FYNNEI. This CDR3 region has 15 residues. CDR3 sequence: CASSYDRSGNTEAFF. The CDR3 DNA reads TGTGCCAGCAGTTACGACAGGTCTGGGAACACTGAAGCTTTCTTT.

The rearrangement links TRBV5-6 to TRBJ2-7, with D possibly TRBD1 on 5 matching bases. Germline V gives CDR1 SGHDT, CDR2 YYEEEE. V lost 0 bases, J lost 3 bases, and 13 bases lay in between. The CDR3 loop spans 15 amino acids. In DNA form, the CDR3 reads TGTGCCAGCAGCTTGGTCGGCAGACAGTACTACGAGCAGTACTTC. Translating gives CASSLVGRQYYEQYF.

The sample holds a few counts of this clone. The V gene is TRBV7-8, the J gene TRBJ2-1; the D is unclear. CDR3 size: 15 residues. Germline lookup yields CDR1 SGHVS and CDR2 FQNEAQ. V was trimmed by 4 bases and J by 8 bases, leaving 18 bases between them. The CDR3 DNA is TGTGCCAGCAGCTCCCGCGGTGCCGAGTGGGATGAGCAGTTCTTC. It specifies CASSSRGAEWDEQFF. Combining the CDR3 with reference TRBV7-8 and TRBJ2-1 gives the whole variable domain GAGVSQSPRYKVAKRGQDVALRCDPISGHVSLFWYQQALGQGPEFLTYFQNEAQLDKSGLPSDRFFAERPEGSVSTLKIQRTQQEDSAVYLCASSSRGAEWDEQFFGPGTRLTVL.

This chain links TRBV10-1 with TRBJ1-1, with a tentative D call TRBD1 (5 bases). The germline V gene encodes CDR1 WNHNN and CDR2 SYGVQD (reference sequence). V gave up 0 bases and J gave up 5 bases, with 10 bases separating them. CDR3 size: 14 residues. DNA of the CDR3: TGCGCCAGCAGTGAGTCGCCGGGGGTAACTGAAGCTTTCTTT. Its protein is CASSESPGVTEAFF.

The V gene is TRBV6-5, the J gene TRBJ2-3; TRBD1 aligns across 9 bases. This CDR3 spans 15 amino acids. The ends lost 4 bases at V and 5 bases at J; junction bases unmatched: 7. Germline V gene data show CDR1 as MNHEY and CDR2 as SVGAGI. The CDR3 DNA reads as TGTGCCAGCAGTTTACAGGGGGCGACGGGAGATACGCAGTATTTT. Translating it yields CASSLQGATGDTQYF.

The chain's CDR3 is CASSLGPIYEQYF. In DNA, the CDR3 is TGTGCCAGCAGCTTGGGGCCTATCTACGAGCAGTACTTC. The rearrangement links TRBV7-3 to TRBJ2-7; D is perhaps TRBD1 (5 bases). The ends were cut back, 3 bases at V and 3 bases at J, with 9 bases in the middle. Germline lookup yields CDR1 SGHTA and CDR2 FQGTGA. This CDR3 contains 13 residues.

The chain recombines TRBV2 with TRBJ2-7; D might be TRBD1 (6 bases). V lost 6 bases and J lost 3, with 15 bases in between. The germline gives CDR1 SNHLY, CDR2 FYNNEI. The CDR3 is 14 amino acids. The CDR3 protein is CASRRDRLIYEQYF. DNA for the CDR3: TGTGCCAGCAGGCGAGACAGGTTGATCTACGAGCAGTACTTC. The whole variable domain, remainder taken from reference TRBV2 and TRBJ2-7, is EPEVTQTPSHQVTQMGQEVILRCVPISNHLYFYWYRQILGQKVEFLVSFYNNEISEKSEIFDDQFSVERPDGSNFTLKIRSTKLEDSAMYFCASRRDRLIYEQYFGPGTRLTVT.

This chain joins TRBV6-6 and TRBJ2-3; TRBD2 agrees at 9 bases. Losses at the gene ends were 2 bases for V and 6 bases for J; bases not matched to a gene: 6. The germline gives CDR1 MNHNY, CDR2 SVGAGI (reference sequence). This CDR3 contains 15 residues. CDR3 nucleotide sequence: TGTGCCAGCAGTTACGCGGGAGGGGGGCCGGATACGCAGTATTTT. Protein sequence: CASSYAGGGPDTQYF.

This chain uses TRBV18 with TRBJ2-3; D uncertain. The V and J ends lost 0 bases and 6 bases respectively, with 7 bases between them. CDR3 length equals 13 residues. Germline V gene sequence: CDR1 KGHSH, CDR2 LQKENI. The CDR3 reads CASSPPVGDTQYF. CDR3 bases: TGTGCCAGCTCACCACCTGTCGGGGATACGCAGTATTTT.

The chain joins TRBV5-6 to TRBJ2-1; 7 nucleotides agree with TRBD1. V lost 0 bases to trimming and J lost 3 bases; unmatched junction nucleotides: 3. Germline-derived CDR1 and CDR2 are SGHDT and YYEEEE. This CDR3 spans 15 amino acids. CDR3 DNA sequence: TGTGCCAGCAGCTTGGAAGGGGGCTTCTACAATGAGCAGTTCTTC. It is translated as CASSLEGGFYNEQFF.

The rearrangement links TRBV6-1 to TRBJ2-1; 8 nucleotides align to TRBD2. This CDR3 is built from 15 residues. Per the germline V gene, CDR1 is MNHNS and CDR2 is SASEGT. V dropped 6 bases and J dropped 3; count of bases not matched to a gene: 7. The CDR3 loop reads CASRNGLAGYNEQFF. DNA for the CDR3: TGTGCCAGCAGGAACGGGCTAGCGGGCTACAATGAGCAGTTCTTC.

This chain joins TRBV10-2 and TRBJ2-7, with 7 bases that match TRBD1. With 9 bases clipped from V and 3 bases from J, the junction kept 5 bases outside the gene matches. The length of the CDR3 is 12 residues. CDR1 and CDR2 from the germline V gene are WSHSY and SAAADI. This CDR3 is CASQGQLYEQYF. The DNA of the CDR3 is TGCGCCAGTCAGGGACAGCTCTACGAGCAGTACTTC.

The CDR3 DNA is TGTGCCTGGAGTGTTGCGGTCGCTTATGGCTACACCTTC. This translates into CAWSVAVAYGYTF. The chain links TRBV30 to TRBJ1-2; D unresolved. V was clipped by 0 bases and J by 5 bases, with 10 bases between them. The germline V gene has CDR1 GTSNPN and CDR2 SVGIG (reference sequence). The CDR3 consists of 13 residues.